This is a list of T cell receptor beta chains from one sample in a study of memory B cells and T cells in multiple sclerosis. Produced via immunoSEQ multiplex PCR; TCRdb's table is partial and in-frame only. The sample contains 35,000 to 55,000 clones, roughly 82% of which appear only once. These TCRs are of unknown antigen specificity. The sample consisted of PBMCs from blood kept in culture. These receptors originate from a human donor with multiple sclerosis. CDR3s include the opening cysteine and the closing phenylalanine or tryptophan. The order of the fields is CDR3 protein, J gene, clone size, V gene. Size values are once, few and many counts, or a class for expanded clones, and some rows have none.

CDR3: CASSPGTGGPNTEAFF; J: TRBJ1-1; size: NA; V: TRBV6-4
CDR3: CASTPRQQNTGELFF; J: TRBJ2-2; size: NA; V: TRBV2
CDR3: CASSKAGQGNTGELFF; J: TRBJ2-2; size: NA; V: TRBV21-1
CDR3: CAWSTGWNTEAFF; J: TRBJ1-1; size: NA; V: TRBV30
CDR3: CASSARSRDRVSGNQPQHF; J: TRBJ1-5; size: NA; V: TRBV6-4
CDR3: CASTKSGTGDEKLFF; J: TRBJ1-4; size: NA; V: TRBV4-1
CDR3: CASTRSRAGDGYTF; J: TRBJ1-2; size: NA; V: TRBV6-1
CDR3: CSGKGYTEAFF; J: TRBJ1-1; size: NA; V: TRBV29-1
CDR3: CASSPGDYTGELFF; J: TRBJ2-2; size: NA; V: TRBV2
CDR3: CASSRQLAGGNTGELFF; J: TRBJ2-2; size: NA; V: TRBV5-1
CDR3: CASSSSDRYNEQFF; J: TRBJ2-1; size: NA; V: TRBV11-2
CDR3: CASSRDTAGNTIYF; J: TRBJ1-3; size: NA; V: TRBV13
CDR3: CASSSGDRDNQPQHF; J: TRBJ1-5; size: NA; V: TRBV5-1
CDR3: CASSESLGYEQYF; J: TRBJ2-7; size: NA; V: TRBV10-2
CDR3: CASSIVTQDEQFF; J: TRBJ2-1; size: NA; V: TRBV19
CDR3: CASSPSGFDEQYF; J: TRBJ2-7; size: few; V: TRBV18
CDR3: CASTSFGTGANEQYF; J: TRBJ2-7; size: NA; V: TRBV28
CDR3: CASLSGQVNQPQHF; J: TRBJ1-5; size: NA; V: TRBV6-1
CDR3: CASSSPGASYNEQFF; J: TRBJ2-1; size: NA; V: TRBV19